This T cell receptor (beta chain) was documented in a study of identical twins. CDR3 length: 17 residues. The germline gives CDR1 SGHTA, CDR2 FQGTGA. V gave up 11 bases and J gave up 0 bases; unmatched junction bases: 12. Concerning this clonotype itself: Its specificity is not known.

Regarding the study as a whole: Where out-of-frame alpha sequences were twin-shared, they showed excess low generation probability.

Template switching (which added a universal primer site) was used, and cDNA carried unique molecular identifiers. TCRdb passed the 5' RACE reads through MiXCR, listing each CDR3 protein once. The sample has under 300,000 distinct CDR3 sequences, roughly 8% seen once. These same records also appear under a second study, on yellow fever vaccine responses in identical twins.

The receptor was isolated from a woman between 18 and 29 years old in good health. The specimen was CD8+ T cells sorted from blood. The V gene is TRBV7-3, the J gene TRBJ2-6, with 8 bases identical to TRBD1. The CDR3 nucleotides read TGTGCCTTCATATACACAGGGGGGTTCTCTGGGGCCAACGTCCTGACTTTC. Encoded protein: CAFIYTGGFSGANVLTF.